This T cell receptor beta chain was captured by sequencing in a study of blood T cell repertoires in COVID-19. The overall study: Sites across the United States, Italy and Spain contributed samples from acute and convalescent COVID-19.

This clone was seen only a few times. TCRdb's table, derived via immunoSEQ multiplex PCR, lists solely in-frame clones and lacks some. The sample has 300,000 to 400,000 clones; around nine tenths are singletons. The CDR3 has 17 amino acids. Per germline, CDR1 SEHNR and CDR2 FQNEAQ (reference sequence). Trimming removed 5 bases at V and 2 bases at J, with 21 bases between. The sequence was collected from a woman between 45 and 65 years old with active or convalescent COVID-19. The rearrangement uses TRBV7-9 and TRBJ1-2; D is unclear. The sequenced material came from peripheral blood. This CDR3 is CASSPDEAGMRNYGYTF. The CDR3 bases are TGTGCCAGCAGCCCCGATGAGGCGGGCATGCGCAACTATGGCTACACCTTC.